Reported below is one T cell receptor beta chain. Its cognate antigen is unknown. This specimen comes from a study of T cell repertoires and HLA-DP antigens. Study-wide points: No separate analysis of naive versus memory CD4+ cells was done.

Between the trimmed V and J ends, which lost 2 bases and 0 bases, there was a span of 10 bases. Germline CDR1 reads SGHVS; CDR2 reads FNYEAQ. CDR3 length: 16 amino acids. Profiled with immunoSEQ multiplex PCR; TCRdb holds only in-frame clones, not every one. This table holds about 89,000 clones, roughly 86% found once. The receptor's source is a man in his fifties in good health and CMV-seronegative. Sequenced: CD4+ T cells from PBMCs. V usage is TRBV7-6 and J usage is TRBJ2-2; TRBD1 is a possible D gene (5 bases). CDR3 DNA: TGTGCCAGCAGCTTACAACTCAGGGCGAACACCGGGGAGCTGTTTTTT. It codes for CASSLQLRANTGELFF.